These 7 T cell receptor beta chains came from one sample sequenced in a study of blood T cells in healthy people across ages. Combining a sample-barcoded 5' primer with a J-beta primer mix, a second PCR ran for roughly 7 to 12 cycles. A single record per CDR3 protein comes from TCRdb applying MiXCR to the 5' RACE reads. Counted here are 600,000 to 900,000 distinct CDR3 sequences, about 26% occurring once; the ten biggest clones make up 3%. These data were likewise used in another study, on T cells of mothers and their children.

Specimen: blood. Every receptor here comes from a boy between 10 and 17 years old in good health.

The chain uses TRBV12-3 or TRBV12-4 and TRBJ1-4; D is ambiguous. The CDR3 covers 16 residues. V lost 9 bases, J lost 2 bases, and 19 bases lay in between. The CDR3 loop is CASNYGGISTNEKLFF. CDR3 bases: TGTGCCAGTAACTACGGAGGGATTAGTACTAATGAAAAACTGTTTTTT.

The chain is built from TRBV27 and TRBJ1-2, with D maybe TRBD1 (6 bases). The CDR3 has 17 amino acids. Between the trimmed V and J ends, which lost 7 bases and 5 bases, there was a span of 26 bases. Germline lookup yields CDR1 MNHEY and CDR2 SMNVEV (reference sequence). CDR3 in amino acids: CASMSEIDRREGYGYTF. CDR3 nucleotide sequence: TGTGCCAGCATGTCGGAAATCGACAGGCGTGAGGGGTATGGCTACACCTTC.

This clonotype was recorded a few times. The CDR3 nucleotides read TGCGCCAGCAGAGGGACAGGGAGATACGAGCAGTACTTC. Amino acid sequence: CASRGTGRYEQYF. The chain couples TRBV5-1 to TRBJ2-7; 9 bases map to TRBD1. Germline V gene sequence: CDR1 SGHRS, CDR2 YFSETQ. J lost 4 bases, V lost 5 bases, and 4 bases had no gene match. The CDR3 length is 13 residues.

The rearrangement uses TRBV29-1 and TRBJ2-7; 11 nucleotides align to TRBD1. This CDR3 is 13 amino acids long. V was clipped by 6 bases and J by 4 bases; unmatched bases: 5. Germline CDR1 SQVTM, CDR2 ANQGSEA. The CDR3 sequence: CSVGQGDIYEQYF. CDR3 in DNA: TGCAGCGTGGGACAGGGGGATATATACGAGCAGTACTTC.

This rearrangement joins TRBV5-1 to TRBJ2-7, with D perhaps matching TRBD1 or TRBD2 (5 bases each). Trimming took off 4 bases at V and 2 bases at J, with 16 bases between the two ends. The CDR3 covers 15 residues. Germline CDR1 and CDR2: SGHRS and YFSETQ. This chain's CDR3 is CASSGEGTAPYEQYF. CDR3 bases: TGCGCCAGCAGCGGCGAAGGGACCGCTCCCTACGAGCAGTACTTC.

The chain carries TRBV11-3 and TRBJ2-1, with a tentative D call TRBD2 (6 bases). Trimming shortened V by 5 bases and J by 6 bases, and 14 bases separated the two germline ends. Germline V gives CDR1 SGHNT, CDR2 YENEEA. This CDR3 region has 14 residues. CDR3 DNA: TGTGCCAGCAGCCCAACCGGGACTTTCAATGAGCAGTTCTTC. Translated, it gives CASSPTGTFNEQFF.

This clonotype showed up just a few times. The chain carries TRBV20-1 and TRBJ1-2; 9 bases line up with TRBD1. V lost 4 bases, J lost 4 bases, and 4 bases stayed unmatched. Germline V gene data show CDR1 as DFQATT and CDR2 as SNEGSKA (reference sequence). The CDR3 is 13 amino acids. The CDR3 region is CSATDRGSYGYTF. For the CDR3, the DNA is TGCAGTGCTACCGACAGGGGGTCCTATGGCTACACCTTC.